What follows are 24 T cell receptor beta chains derived from one specimen sequenced in a study of blood T cell repertoires in COVID-19. TCRdb's table, derived via immunoSEQ multiplex PCR, lists solely in-frame clones and lacks some. The table lists roughly 460,000 clones, approximately 90% of them singletons. Source material: peripheral blood. All receptors derive from a man between 18 and 29 years old with COVID-19, enrolled during active disease.

The chain recombines TRBV12-3 or TRBV12-4 with TRBJ1-1; 8 positions agree with TRBD1. J was trimmed by 10 bases and V by 3 bases; bases with no gene match: 4. This CDR3 is built from 12 residues. The CDR3 reads CASSLGGQGAFF. CDR3 in DNA: TGTGCCAGCAGTTTGGGCGGACAGGGAGCTTTCTTT.

The genes are TRBV11-1 and TRBJ1-1; D not certain. From germline, CDR1 is SGHAT and CDR2 FQDESV (reference sequence). The CDR3 length is 16 residues. V was pared by 1 base and J by 0 bases, with 12 bases between. CDR3 region: CASSLGGNYMNTEAFF. In DNA form, the CDR3 reads TGTGCCAGCAGCTTAGGAGGAAACTACATGAACACTGAAGCTTTCTTT.

The chain uses TRBV2 and TRBJ1-2; D gene ambiguous. V was clipped by 8 bases and J by 0 bases, with 16 bases between them. CDR1 SNHLY and CDR2 FYNNEI come from the germline V gene. This CDR3 comprises 15 residues. The CDR3 nucleotides read TGTGCCAGCCCGACGGGGATCTATTCTAACTATGGCTACACCTTC. Its translation is CASPTGIYSNYGYTF.

The V call is TRBV28, the J call TRBJ2-2, with 7 bases lining up with TRBD2. The length of the CDR3 is 15 residues. V lost 5 bases, J lost 3 bases, and 6 bases stayed unmatched. CDR1 and CDR2 from the germline V gene are MDHEN and SYDVKM. This chain's CDR3 is CASSGGLRYTGELFF. CDR3 DNA sequence: TGTGCCAGCAGTGGGGGACTACGATACACCGGGGAGCTGTTTTTT.

The chain carries TRBV16 and TRBJ2-7; no reliable D call. The CDR3 has 14 amino acids. Germline V gives CDR1 KGHSY, CDR2 FQNENV. V lost 0 bases and J 4 bases, leaving 10 bases between the germline ends. The CDR3 DNA reads TGTGCCAGCAGCCAATCGGCTCGATCATACGAGCAGTACTTC. Translation: CASSQSARSYEQYF.

V gene TRBV2 combines with J gene TRBJ1-5; D gene uncertain. The CDR3 totals 13 residues. Trimming removed 4 bases at V and 4 bases at J, with 8 bases between. Per germline, CDR1 SNHLY and CDR2 FYNNEI. This CDR3 is CASSGQNNQPQHF. CDR3 nucleotide sequence: TGTGCCAGCAGTGGTCAGAATAATCAGCCCCAGCATTTT.

This clone was found a few times. The rearrangement links TRBV2 to TRBJ1-1, with a weak D call TRBD1 (6 bases). V was trimmed by 6 bases and J by 5 bases, leaving 16 bases between them. The germline CDR1 and CDR2 sequences are SNHLY and FYNNEI. The CDR3 runs 14 residues. The CDR3 region has the DNA TGTGCCAGCAGAGGGGGGGAGTTGGGAACTGAAGCTTTCTTT. It is translated as CASRGGELGTEAFF.

V and J are TRBV10-2 and TRBJ2-1; 8 bases map to TRBD1. This CDR3 comprises 16 residues. With 4 bases clipped from V and 0 bases from J, the junction kept 5 bases outside the gene matches. Germline CDR1 and CDR2: WSHSY and SAAADI. CDR3 in DNA: TGCGCCAGCAGTGGTTGGACAGGGAGCTCCTACAATGAGCAGTTCTTC. It yields the protein CASSGWTGSSYNEQFF.

Worth noting for this clone: Relative to the germline gene, one junction end is altered; a read error may explain this. This chain links TRBV27 with TRBJ2-1, with 9 bases that match TRBD1. CDR3 length: 16 amino acids. In germline, CDR1 is MNHEY, CDR2 SMNVEV (reference sequence). The CDR3 DNA reads TGTGCCACCAGTTCCCCGGGACAGGGACTGTACAATGAGCAGTTCTTC. This codes for CATSSPGQGLYNEQFF.

V is TRBV6-5 and J is TRBJ2-3; TRBD2 might be the D (5 bases). V lost 6 bases and J 6 bases, leaving 10 bases between the germline ends. Germline loops: CDR1 MNHEY, CDR2 SVGAGI. The CDR3 has 12 amino acids. The CDR3, as DNA: TGTGCCAGCAGCTCTAGCTTCGATACGCAGTATTTT. Amino acids: CASSSSFDTQYF.

V gene TRBV6-5 combines with J gene TRBJ1-1; the match to TRBD1 covers 11 bases. CDR3 length: 15 residues. With 8 bases clipped from V and 5 bases from J, the junction kept 10 bases outside the gene matches. CDR1 and CDR2 from the germline V gene are MNHEY and SVGAGI. Here the CDR3 reads CASGDRGGFSTEAFF. In DNA, the CDR3 is TGTGCCAGCGGGGACAGGGGGGGATTCAGTACTGAAGCTTTCTTT.

CDR3 sequence: CASSFNLDPGELFF. The CDR3 coding sequence is TGTGCCAGCAGCTTCAACCTAGACCCCGGGGAGCTGTTTTTT. The rearrangement joins TRBV11-2 to TRBJ2-2; D unresolved. V was shortened by 3 bases and J by 6 bases, with 11 bases between the two germline ends. Germline loops: CDR1 SGHAT, CDR2 FQNNGV. This CDR3 comprises 14 residues.

The gene calls are TRBV3-1 (or the pseudogene TRBV3-2) and TRBJ2-7, with 9 nucleotides matching TRBD2. V was pared by 0 bases and J by 0 bases, with 3 bases of the junction left unmatched. The V gene's germline CDR1 is LGHDT and CDR2 YNNKEL (reference sequence). The CDR3 covers 16 residues. Here the CDR3 reads CASSQERGGSSYEQYF. CDR3 DNA: TGTGCCAGCAGCCAAGAGCGGGGGGGAAGCTCCTACGAGCAGTACTTC.

CDR3 loop: CASRGTGLNTEAFF. The CDR3 nucleotides read TGTGCCAGCAGGGGGACAGGTCTGAACACTGAAGCTTTCTTT. The rearrangement links TRBV6-5 to TRBJ1-1; 8 bases agree with TRBD1. With V trimmed by 6 bases and J by 0 bases, 3 bases remained unmatched. Germline V gene data show CDR1 as MNHEY and CDR2 as SVGAGI. The CDR3 is made up of 14 amino acids.

This chain connects TRBV4-1 to TRBJ1-2, with D unclear. CDR1 and CDR2 from the germline V gene are MGHRA and YSYEKL. Trimming pared 0 bases from V and 5 bases from J, leaving 13 bases between. The CDR3 sequence is 15 residues long. CDR3 loop: CASSQEGSLPYGYTF. The CDR3 bases are TGCGCCAGCAGCCAAGAAGGGAGCTTACCATATGGCTACACCTTC.

The chain carries TRBV5-4 and TRBJ2-1, with 9 bases fitting TRBD1. There are 13 residues in the CDR3. CDR1 and CDR2 from the germline V gene are SGHNT and YYREEE (reference sequence). The V segment lost 7 bases and the J segment 7 bases; nucleotides outside the gene matches: 6. This chain's CDR3 is CASGTGPLNEQFF. As DNA, the CDR3 is TGTGCCAGCGGGACAGGGCCCCTGAATGAGCAGTTCTTC.

The chain is built from TRBV21-1 and TRBJ2-3; TRBD2, the D gene given by the table, was not confirmed from the DNA. TRBV21-1 is an annotated pseudogene. The CDR3 totals 17 residues. CDR3 sequence reads: CASSKEEGAGSTDTQYF. The DNA of the CDR3 is TGTGCCAGCAGCAAAGAAGAAGGGGCGGGAAGCACAGATACGCAGTATTTT.

This chain's CDR3 is CAWKVPGDVETQYF. The DNA of the CDR3 is TGTGCCTGGAAGGTACCAGGTGATGTGGAGACCCAGTACTTC. J is TRBJ2-5 and V is TRBV30; D gene unclear. There are 14 residues in the CDR3. Trimming stripped 4 bases from V and 5 bases from J, with 17 bases between. From germline, CDR1 is GTSNPN and CDR2 SVGIG (reference sequence).

This clone was found a few times. This chain links TRBV19 with TRBJ1-1; no reliable D call. This CDR3 is 11 amino acids long. V gave up 6 bases and J gave up 1 base, with 3 bases separating them. CDR1 and CDR2 (germline): LNHDA, SQIVND (reference sequence). The CDR3 spells CASSGNTEAFF. CDR3 nucleotide sequence: TGTGCCAGTAGCGGGAACACTGAAGCTTTCTTT.

The rearrangement links TRBV7-9 to TRBJ1-2; D not certain. V lost 1 base to trimming and J lost 4 bases, with 10 bases between them. CDR1 SEHNR and CDR2 FQNEAQ come from the germline V gene (reference sequence). This CDR3 spans 14 amino acids. CDR3 nucleotide sequence: TGTGCCAGCAGCTTAGTTCCCGGGTTCTATGGCTACACCTTC. Protein sequence: CASSLVPGFYGYTF. The complete variable domain, with remaining parts taken from reference TRBV7-9 and TRBJ1-2, reads DTGVSQNPRHKITKRGQNVTFRCDPISEHNRLYWYRQTLGQGPEFLTYFQNEAQLEKSRLLSDRFSAERPKGSFSTLEIQRTEQGDSAMYLCASSLVPGFYGYTFGSGTRLTVV.

V and J are TRBV14 and TRBJ2-7; TRBD2 matches 8 bases. This CDR3 is built from 15 residues. The germline V gene has CDR1 SGHDN and CDR2 FVKESK. V shed 0 bases, J shed 4 bases, and the junction held 5 bases outside the gene matches. CDR3: CASSQELGGVYEQYF. DNA for the CDR3: TGTGCCAGCAGCCAAGAACTCGGGGGGGTTTACGAGCAGTACTTC. Full variable domain (missing parts from reference TRBV14 and TRBJ2-7): EAGVTQFPSHSVIEKGQTVTLRCDPISGHDNLYWYRRVMGKEIKFLLHFVKESKQDESGMPNNRFLAERTGGTYSTLKVQPAELEDSGVYFCASSQELGGVYEQYFGPGTRLTVT.

The chain joins TRBV12-3 or TRBV12-4 to TRBJ2-3; D unclear. Trimming removed 5 bases from V and 6 bases from J, with 9 bases in between. The CDR3 has 12 amino acids. In DNA form, the CDR3 reads TGTGCCAGCAGTCTCGTCCCTGATACGCAGTATTTT. Protein sequence: CASSLVPDTQYF.

The count of this clone is one. V is TRBV5-1 and J is TRBJ1-1; TRBD1 might be the D (5 bases). CDR1 and CDR2 from the germline V gene are SGHRS and YFSETQ. CDR3 length: 14 amino acids. The V and J ends lost 1 base and 1 base respectively, with 8 bases between them. In DNA form, the CDR3 reads TGCGCCAGCAGCTTGTTCGGGGGGAACACTGAAGCTTTCTTT. As protein: CASSLFGGNTEAFF.

As DNA, the CDR3 is TGTGCCAGCAGCCTACGAGGATTACTAGCGGGAGGCACCGGGGAGCTGTTTTTT. Its protein is CASSLRGLLAGGTGELFF. The chain combines TRBV3-1 (or the pseudogene TRBV3-2) with TRBJ2-2; 12 bases map to TRBD2. Germline CDR1 is LGHDT and CDR2 is YNNKEL (reference sequence). Germline trimming cut 4 bases from V and 4 bases from J; bases unmatched to any gene: 10. The CDR3 has 18 residues.